This T cell receptor (beta chain) comes out of a study of T cell clonality in common variable immunodeficiency. Study conclusions and caveats: Shared TCRbeta clones were fewer between CVID subjects than controls. What drives increased CVID clonality needs T cell subpopulation sequencing. Compared with healthy controls, CVID subjects showed increased TCRbeta clonality, mostly in about a third.

The CDR3 runs to 16 residues. CDR1 and CDR2 (germline): SNHLY, FYNNEI. Donors gave about 5 to 9 ml heparinized peripheral whole blood. Worth noting for this clone: The antigen remains unidentified. The read ends 3 residues before the CDR3 terminus; that terminus is restored from the germline J gene.

The protocol was immunoSEQ multiplex PCR, while the TCRdb copy is restricted to in-frame clones and leaves out a portion. The sample contains 50,000 to 60,000 clones, none of them singletons. The sequenced material came from peripheral blood mononuclear cells. This sequence originates from a person aged 18-70 years in good health. V gene TRBV2 combines with J gene TRBJ2-4; D possibly corresponds to TRBD1 (6 bases). The CDR3 spells CASSTEQGWVNYGQYF. The sequenced part of the CDR3 DNA is TGTGCCAGCAGTACTGAACAGGGATGGGTCAACTATGGT.